One and the same sample provided the 28 T cell receptor beta chains below, sequenced in a study of T-cell reconstitution after alpha-beta-depleted transplantation in children. The TCRbeta library incorporated unique molecular identifiers. TCRdb analysed the PCR reads with MiXCR anew, one entry per CDR3 protein. The repertoire holds more than 300,000 distinct CDR3 sequences, with around 15% as singletons. The source was PBMCs, mostly from graft donor cells, collected 360 days after TCRalphabeta/CD19-depleted stem cell transplant. These receptors were collected from a male patient between 2 and 15 years old who had a stem cell transplant for acute lymphoblastic leukemia, so the T cells may come from the graft donor.

This clonotype was picked up a small number of times. The V gene is TRBV20-1, the J gene TRBJ2-5; D is undetermined. The CDR3 sequence is 12 residues long. Per the germline V gene, CDR1 is DFQATT and CDR2 is SNEGSKA (reference sequence). V was cut by 3 bases and J by 1 base, with 6 bases left in between. CDR3 amino acids: CSASQIQETQYF. The CDR3 DNA reads TGCAGTGCTAGTCAGATCCAAGAGACCCAGTACTTC.

In this sample, this clonotype turned up many times. The CDR3 is CASSYLGEQFF. CDR3 DNA: TGTGCCAGCAGTTACCTAGGTGAGCAGTTCTTC. J is TRBJ2-1 and V is TRBV6-5; D unresolved. The length of the CDR3 is 11 residues. V was clipped by 2 bases and J by 9 bases, with 5 bases between them. Germline assignment: CDR1 MNHEY and CDR2 SVGAGI.

This clonotype was seen a single time. The gene calls are TRBV5-6 and TRBJ2-7; D unresolved. The CDR3 covers 15 residues. Deletions cut 3 bases from V and 4 bases from J, with 17 bases between. Germline CDR1 reads SGHDT; CDR2 reads YYEEEE. CDR3 DNA: TGTGCCAGCAGCTGGGCCCCAGTGGCCGATTACGAGCAGTACTTC. This sequence encodes CASSWAPVADYEQYF.

This chain joins TRBV30 and TRBJ1-1, with 9 bases lining up with TRBD1. CDR1 is GTSNPN and CDR2 is SVGIG in the germline V gene (reference sequence). The V gene end was trimmed by 2 bases and the J gene end by 4 bases; junction bases not matched to a gene: 2. CDR3 length: 13 residues. The CDR3 coding sequence is TGTGCCTGGAGTTGGACAGGGGTCACTGAAGCTTTCTTT. Protein product: CAWSWTGVTEAFF.

This clonotype was observed many times. In DNA form, the CDR3 reads TGCAGCGAGGACAGGGCTAGCTCCTACAATGAGCAGTTCTTC. It codes for CSEDRASSYNEQFF. The rearrangement joins TRBV29-1 to TRBJ2-1; TRBD1 aligns across 8 bases. The CDR3 spans 14 residues. Trimming took 7 bases from V and 0 from J; bases not matched to a gene: 5. Germline assignment: CDR1 SQVTM and CDR2 ANQGSEA.

The rearrangement uses TRBV7-9 and TRBJ1-1; the D gene is possibly TRBD1 (5 bases). Trimming cost V 2 bases and J 7 bases, with 11 bases left between them. The CDR3 consists of 13 residues. CDR1 is SEHNR and CDR2 is FQNEAQ in the germline V gene (reference sequence). CDR3 loop: CASSLRGRVEAFF. The CDR3 bases are TGTGCCAGCAGCTTAAGGGGTAGGGTTGAAGCTTTCTTT.

This clonotype was recorded at least ten times. The chain is built from TRBV20-1 and TRBJ2-7; possibly TRBD1 for D (6 bases). The germline gives CDR1 DFQATT, CDR2 SNEGSKA (reference sequence). The CDR3 totals 13 residues. Trimming left V 5 bases short and J 2 bases short, with 13 bases between. This CDR3 reads CSAEQGVAYEQYF. CDR3 bases: TGCAGTGCTGAACAGGGAGTAGCCTACGAGCAGTACTTC.

This clonotype has ten or more counts. The rearrangement joins TRBV14 to TRBJ2-5, with a possible D match to TRBD2 (6 bases). This CDR3 spans 16 amino acids. With 0 bases removed from V and 2 bases from J, the gap between germline ends came to 13 bases. Germline V lookup: CDR1 SGHDN, CDR2 FVKESK. The CDR3 DNA follows: TGTGCCAGCAGCCAAGATCTTGCGGGATCTCAAGAGACCCAGTACTTC. It is translated as CASSQDLAGSQETQYF.

This chain uses TRBV15 with TRBJ2-7, with D uncertain. Trimming took off 0 bases at V and 5 bases at J, with 11 bases between the two ends. CDR3 length equals 14 residues. The germline CDR1 and CDR2 sequences are LNHNV and YYDKDF (reference sequence). DNA for the CDR3: TGTGCCACCAGCAGAGAATTGGGTTACCACGAGCAGTACTTC. It encodes CATSRELGYHEQYF.

The chain recombines TRBV6-5 with TRBJ2-5; the D gene is possibly TRBD1 (7 bases). Trimming removed 0 bases from V and 5 bases from J, with 10 bases in between. Per the germline V gene, CDR1 is MNHEY and CDR2 is SVGAGI. CDR3 size: 14 residues. The CDR3 nucleotides read TGTGCCAGCAGTTACTCGACAGGGAGGGAGACCCAGTACTTC. Its protein is CASSYSTGRETQYF.

In its sample, this clonotype was seen many times. The rearrangement uses TRBV7-9 and TRBJ1-1; TRBD1 might be the D (5 bases). Germline V lookup: CDR1 SEHNR, CDR2 FQNEAQ (reference sequence). Trimming removed 0 bases at V and 1 base at J, with 6 bases between. The CDR3 contains 14 residues. The DNA of the CDR3 is TGTGCCAGCAGCTTAGCAGGGGCGAACACTGAAGCTTTCTTT. This encodes CASSLAGANTEAFF.

This chain uses TRBV6-2 or TRBV6-3 with TRBJ1-1, with TRBD1 identical over 8 bases. J lost 5 bases, V lost 7 bases, and 9 bases had no gene match. This CDR3 contains 14 residues. The germline gives CDR1 MNHEY, CDR2 SVGEGT. The CDR3 bases are TGTGCCAGCATAGGAGACAGGGGTTTGACTGAAGCTTTCTTT. This translates into CASIGDRGLTEAFF.

A few counts support this clonotype. This sequence joins TRBV4-1 and TRBJ2-5, with D hard to call. The CDR3 contains 14 residues. V lost 1 base, J lost 5 bases, and 11 bases lay in between. Germline lookup yields CDR1 MGHRA and CDR2 YSYEKL. The CDR3 reads CASSQGASRETQYF. For the CDR3, the DNA is TGCGCCAGCAGCCAAGGGGCCTCCAGGGAGACCCAGTACTTC.

This clonotype has at least ten counts. This rearrangement joins TRBV29-1 to TRBJ2-5, with 7 positions matching TRBD1. CDR1 and CDR2 (germline): SQVTM, ANQGSEA. CDR3 length equals 14 residues. The junction had 9 bases not matched to a gene; V was cut back by 4 bases and J by 4 bases. CDR3: CSVGLPGQRETQYF. The CDR3, as DNA: TGCAGCGTTGGTCTTCCGGGACAGCGAGAGACCCAGTACTTC.

This clonotype was recorded a few times. The chain carries TRBV5-1 and TRBJ2-5, with TRBD1 identical over 7 bases. The V gene's germline CDR1 is SGHRS and CDR2 YFSETQ. The CDR3 consists of 15 residues. With V trimmed by 3 bases and J by 4 bases, 9 bases remained unmatched. CDR3 region: CASSSTGNRGETQYF. CDR3 bases: TGCGCCAGCAGCTCGACAGGGAATAGAGGAGAGACCCAGTACTTC. Full variable domain (rest looked up from reference TRBV5-1 and TRBJ2-5): KAGVTQTPRYLIKTRGQQVTLSCSPISGHRSVSWYQQTPGQGLQFLFEYFSETQRNKGNFPGRFSGRQFSNSRSEMNVSTLELGDSALYLCASSSTGNRGETQYFGPGTRLLVL.

V usage is TRBV27 and J usage is TRBJ2-1; 12 bases map to TRBD2. The CDR3 loop spans 14 amino acids. Germline loops: CDR1 MNHEY, CDR2 SMNVEV (reference sequence). V was pared by 4 bases and J by 12 bases, with 7 bases of the junction left unmatched. CDR3 bases: TGTGCCAGCAGTTCCTCGACTAGCGGGAGTTTGCAGTTCTTC. Protein product: CASSSSTSGSLQFF.

The CDR3: CASSLGTGATDTQYF. CDR3 coding DNA: TGTGCCAGCAGTCTAGGGACAGGCGCCACAGATACGCAGTATTTT. This rearrangement joins TRBV27 to TRBJ2-3; the match to TRBD1 covers 8 bases. Losses at the gene ends were 5 bases for V and 2 bases for J; bases not matched to a gene: 6. The germline V gene has CDR1 MNHEY and CDR2 SMNVEV (reference sequence). CDR3 length: 15 residues.

This clonotype occurred a few times. The V gene is TRBV28, the J gene TRBJ2-7, with 7 bases lining up with TRBD1. J lost 2 bases, V lost 3 bases, and 4 bases had no gene match. The CDR3 runs to 14 residues. CDR1 and CDR2 (germline): MDHEN, SYDVKM. Here the CDR3 DNA reads TGTGCCAGCAGTTTCGCAGGGGGTGCCTACGAGCAGTACTTC. This sequence encodes CASSFAGGAYEQYF.

The V and J genes are TRBV28 and TRBJ2-7; D perhaps matches TRBD2 (5 bases). This CDR3 is 17 amino acids long. Germline CDR1 MDHEN, CDR2 SYDVKM. V gave up 6 bases and J gave up 3 bases, with 24 bases separating them. This CDR3 reads CASRPRGNLHVGYEQYF. CDR3 DNA: TGTGCCAGCAGGCCCCGGGGAAACCTACATGTGGGCTACGAGCAGTACTTC.

This clonotype was recorded a few times. V usage is TRBV15 and J usage is TRBJ2-7; the match to TRBD1 covers 11 bases. Germline trimming cut 5 bases from V and 1 base from J; bases unmatched to any gene: 7. CDR3 length: 16 residues. CDR1 and CDR2 from the germline V gene are LNHNV and YYDKDF (reference sequence). The CDR3 here is CATSGTGGQKSYEQYF. The CDR3 DNA follows: TGTGCCACCAGCGGGACAGGGGGTCAGAAGTCCTACGAGCAGTACTTC.

This clonotype was observed a few times. V usage is TRBV5-1 and J usage is TRBJ2-7, with TRBD1 as a possible D gene (6 bases). V was pared by 0 bases and J by 2 bases, with 9 bases between. Per germline, CDR1 SGHRS and CDR2 YFSETQ. The CDR3 covers 14 residues. The chain's CDR3 is CASSLGGGTYEQYF. The CDR3 nucleotides read TGCGCCAGCAGCTTGGGAGGGGGAACCTACGAGCAGTACTTC.

The V and J genes are TRBV29-1 and TRBJ2-3, with 7 bases fitting TRBD2. This CDR3 has 13 amino acids. Per germline, CDR1 SQVTM and CDR2 ANQGSEA. Losses at the gene ends were 3 bases for V and 5 bases for J; bases not matched to a gene: 5. DNA for the CDR3: TGCAGCGTTGATTATGCGGGAGTAGATACGCAGTATTTT. This codes for CSVDYAGVDTQYF.

At least ten counts were recorded for this clonotype. CDR3 DNA sequence: TGTGCCAGCTCACGTGGGGCAGCTAGCTCCTACAATGAGCAGTTCTTC. Amino acids: CASSRGAASSYNEQFF. The V gene is TRBV18, the J gene TRBJ2-1, with D perhaps matching TRBD1 (5 bases). This CDR3 spans 16 amino acids. Germline-derived CDR1 and CDR2 are KGHSH and LQKENI. V was clipped by 4 bases and J by 0 bases, with 13 bases between them.

The CDR3 DNA reads as TGTGCCAGCACCCCGCCCCAGCATTTT. Translated, it gives CASTPPQHF. The chain uses TRBV28 and TRBJ1-5; D is unresolved. The germline CDR1 and CDR2 sequences are MDHEN and SYDVKM. Between the trimmed V and J ends, which lost 7 bases and 9 bases, there was a span of 4 bases. This CDR3 contains 9 residues.

The chain combines TRBV27 with TRBJ1-4; D is undetermined. The length of the CDR3 is 14 residues. The germline V and J ends were trimmed by 3 bases and 7 bases, with 12 bases remaining between them. Per germline, CDR1 MNHEY and CDR2 SMNVEV (reference sequence). The CDR3 reads CASSLRGNGEKLFF. CDR3 nucleotide sequence: TGTGCCAGCAGTTTGCGGGGTAATGGTGAAAAACTGTTTTTT.

A few counts support this clonotype. The V call is TRBV4-2, the J call TRBJ1-6; D not certain. The CDR3 covers 17 residues. V was cut by 1 base and J by 0 bases, with 10 bases left in between. From germline, CDR1 is LGHNA and CDR2 YNFKEQ. CDR3 nucleotides: TGTGCCAGCAGCCAAGTGCCAGAGAGCTCCTATAATTCACCCCTCCACTTT. Its protein is CASSQVPESSYNSPLHF.

This chain connects TRBV11-1 to TRBJ2-1, with TRBD2 matching 13 bases. J lost 0 bases, V lost 3 bases, and 2 bases had no gene match. This CDR3 region has 17 residues. Germline V gives CDR1 SGHAT, CDR2 FQDESV (reference sequence). CDR3 residues: CASSLGTSGVSYNEQFF. CDR3 sequence (DNA): TGTGCCAGCAGCTTGGGGACTAGCGGGGTCTCCTACAATGAGCAGTTCTTC.

V usage is TRBV6-2 or TRBV6-3 and J usage is TRBJ2-7, with a possible D match to TRBD1 (6 bases). Germline V gene data show CDR1 as MNHEY and CDR2 as SVGEGT. The CDR3 is 14 residues long. V lost 6 bases and J lost 3, with 15 bases in between. The CDR3 protein is CASRPTGYFYEQYF. The DNA for the CDR3 is TGTGCCAGCAGACCCACAGGGTACTTCTACGAGCAGTACTTC.